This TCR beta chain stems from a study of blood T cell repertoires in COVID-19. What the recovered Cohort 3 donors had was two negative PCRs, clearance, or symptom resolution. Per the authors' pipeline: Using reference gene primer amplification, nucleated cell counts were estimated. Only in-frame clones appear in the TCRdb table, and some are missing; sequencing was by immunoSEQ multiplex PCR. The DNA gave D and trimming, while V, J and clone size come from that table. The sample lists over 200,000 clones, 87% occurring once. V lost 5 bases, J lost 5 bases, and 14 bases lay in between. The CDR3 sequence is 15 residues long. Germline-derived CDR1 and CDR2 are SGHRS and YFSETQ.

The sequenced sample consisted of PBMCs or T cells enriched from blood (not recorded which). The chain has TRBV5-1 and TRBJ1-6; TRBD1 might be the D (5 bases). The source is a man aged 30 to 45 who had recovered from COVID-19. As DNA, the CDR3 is TGCGCCAGCAGTCAAATGACAGCCAATAATTCACCCCTCCACTTT. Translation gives CASSQMTANNSPLHF.